Below are 19 T cell receptor beta chains sequenced from a single sample in a study of blood T cell repertoires in COVID-19. Here immunoSEQ multiplex PCR was the method, and the copy in TCRdb shows in-frame clones only, minus some. The sample lists 150,000 to 200,000 clones; approximately 95% were seen once. Sequencing used peripheral blood. Receptor source: a woman aged 55-70 years with COVID-19, enrolled during active disease.

The gene calls are TRBV7-9 and TRBJ1-4, with D possibly matching TRBD1 (5 bases). The CDR3 has 16 amino acids. The V end was cut by 4 bases, the J end by 8 bases, with 20 bases between. CDR1 SEHNR and CDR2 FQNEAQ come from the germline V gene (reference sequence). CDR3 DNA: TGTGCCAGCAGCTCAAATAGCCAGGGTCGCCGGGAAAAACTGTTTTTT. Its translation: CASSSNSQGRREKLFF.

V and J are TRBV7-9 and TRBJ1-1; no clear D. CDR3 length: 14 residues. V was cut by 1 base and J by 0 bases, with 6 bases left in between. CDR1 is SEHNR, CDR2 FQNEAQ, per germline (reference sequence). CDR3 coding DNA: TGTGCCAGCAGCTTAGGGCGGCTGAACACTGAAGCTTTCTTT. The encoded protein is CASSLGRLNTEAFF.

This chain connects TRBV19 to TRBJ1-3, with 7 bases lining up with TRBD1. Germline V gene sequence: CDR1 LNHDA, CDR2 SQIVND (reference sequence). Germline trimming cut 4 bases from V and 8 bases from J; bases unmatched to any gene: 5. The CDR3 covers 13 residues. Written as DNA, the CDR3 is TGTGCCAGTAGTAACCGGGACAGCTACACCATATATTTT. It specifies CASSNRDSYTIYF.

The chain is built from TRBV7-3 and TRBJ2-5, with D possibly matching TRBD2 (5 bases). CDR3 size: 14 residues. CDR1 is SGHTA, CDR2 FQGTGA, per germline. V lost 5 bases and J lost 5, with 15 bases in between. CDR3 protein: CASSPTGSQETQYF. CDR3 nucleotides: TGTGCCAGCAGCCCTACGGGGTCCCAGGAGACCCAGTACTTC.

This chain links TRBV7-2 with TRBJ1-1; possibly TRBD1 for D (6 bases). The CDR3 is 13 residues long. Trimming left V 5 bases short and J 6 bases short, with 13 bases between. The germline V gene has CDR1 SGHTA and CDR2 FQGNSA. This CDR3 reads CASSQQGWAEAFF. In nucleotides, the CDR3 is TGTGCCAGCAGCCAACAGGGTTGGGCTGAAGCTTTCTTT.

J is TRBJ1-5 and V is TRBV2; D is possibly TRBD1 (6 bases). Germline V lookup: CDR1 SNHLY, CDR2 FYNNEI. This CDR3 contains 19 residues. V was trimmed by 0 bases and J by 0 bases, leaving 18 bases between them. CDR3 sequence reads: CASSEASRWTVNSNQPQHF. The DNA for the CDR3 is TGTGCCAGCAGTGAAGCTTCGAGGTGGACAGTTAATAGCAATCAGCCCCAGCATTTT.

The chain uses TRBV7-8 and TRBJ1-1; D not resolved. Trimming took off 4 bases at V and 3 bases at J, with 21 bases between the two ends. The CDR3 contains 17 residues. Per germline, CDR1 SGHVS and CDR2 FQNEAQ. CDR3 loop: CASSSTRVVQLDTEAFF. The CDR3, as DNA: TGTGCCAGCAGCTCCACTAGGGTGGTACAGTTGGACACTGAAGCTTTCTTT.

This sequence joins TRBV3-1 (or the pseudogene TRBV3-2) and TRBJ2-7; 12 positions agree with TRBD2. The trim removed 4 bases at V and 5 bases at J, leaving 3 bases unmatched. CDR1 is LGHDT and CDR2 is YNNKEL in the germline V gene (reference sequence). The CDR3 length is 14 residues. CDR3 region: CASSPRTSGDEQYF. The CDR3 DNA follows: TGTGCCAGCAGCCCCCGGACTAGCGGGGACGAGCAGTACTTC.

The chain has TRBV2 and TRBJ1-6; D gene ambiguous. The CDR3 runs 13 residues. The ends were cut back, 4 bases at V and 7 bases at J, with 8 bases in the middle. Per the germline V gene, CDR1 is SNHLY and CDR2 is FYNNEI. CDR3 loop: CASSGTENSPLHF. The CDR3 nucleotides read TGTGCCAGCAGTGGAACAGAGAATTCACCCCTCCACTTT. The full variable domain, in which reference TRBV2 and TRBJ1-6 provide the parts outside the CDR3, is EPEVTQTPSHQVTQMGQEVILRCVPISNHLYFYWYRQILGQKVEFLVSFYNNEISEKSEIFDDQFSVERPDGSNFTLKIRSTKLEDSAMYFCASSGTENSPLHFGNGTRLTVT.

V gene TRBV4-2 combines with J gene TRBJ1-6, with 8 nucleotides matching TRBD1. Germline V gene lookup returns CDR1 LGHNA and CDR2 YNFKEQ. This CDR3 region has 17 residues. V was pared by 4 bases and J by 2 bases, with 7 bases of the junction left unmatched. CDR3 sequence reads: CASSLGQGGTYNSPLHF. Written as DNA, the CDR3 is TGTGCCAGCAGCCTTGGACAGGGCGGAACCTATAATTCACCCCTCCACTTT.

The chain carries TRBV10-3 and TRBJ1-2; D remains ambiguous. The CDR3 runs to 11 residues. With 6 bases removed from V and 11 bases from J, the gap between germline ends came to 13 bases. Germline V gene lookup returns CDR1 ENHRY and CDR2 SYGVKD. The CDR3 sequence is CAISREEAYTF. The CDR3 region has the DNA TGTGCCATCAGCCGAGAGGAGGCTTACACCTTC.

The gene calls are TRBV5-4 and TRBJ2-5; D may be TRBD2 (5 bases). Per the germline V gene, CDR1 is SGHNT and CDR2 is YYREEE (reference sequence). CDR3 length: 13 residues. Trimming cost V 6 bases and J 3 bases, with 12 bases left between them. For the CDR3, the DNA is TGTGCCAGCAACCAAGGGCGGGAAGAGACCCAGTACTTC. Protein product: CASNQGREETQYF.

In the case of this clone: One end of the junction is discordant with germline, which a read error may explain. The chain employs TRBV13 and TRBJ2-2, with 8 bases fitting TRBD2. This CDR3 spans 14 amino acids. Germline assignment: CDR1 PRHDT and CDR2 FYEKMQ (reference sequence). CDR3: CATSFGGGTGELFF. The CDR3, as DNA: TGTGCCACCAGCTTCGGGGGGGGCACCGGGGAGCTGTTTTTT. The full variable domain, with the rest looked up from reference TRBV13 and TRBJ2-2, is AAGVIQSPRHLIKEKRETATLKCYPIPRHDTVYWYQQGPGQDPQFLISFYEKMQSDKGSIPDRFSAQQFSDYHSELNMSSLELGDSALYFCATSFGGGTGELFFGEGSRLTVL.

The chain links TRBV4-2 to TRBJ1-5; tentatively, D is TRBD1 (6 bases). CDR3 size: 15 residues. Germline V gene lookup returns CDR1 LGHNA and CDR2 YNFKEQ. The ends were cut back, 0 bases at V and 6 bases at J, with 12 bases in the middle. CDR3 in amino acids: CASSQEQGFGQPQHF. For the CDR3, the DNA is TGTGCCAGCAGCCAAGAACAGGGATTTGGTCAGCCCCAGCATTTT.

The J gene is TRBJ1-1, the V gene TRBV9, with D maybe TRBD1 (6 bases). The germline V gene encodes CDR1 SGDLS and CDR2 YYNGEE. This CDR3 has 13 amino acids. V was cut by 2 bases and J by 2 bases, with 7 bases left in between. As DNA, the CDR3 is TGTGCCAGCAGCGTGGACAGTAACACTGAAGCTTTCTTT. This sequence encodes CASSVDSNTEAFF.

The J gene is TRBJ2-1, the V gene TRBV5-1, with a weak D call TRBD2 (5 bases). The V gene lost 1 base and the J gene lost 2 bases, with 13 bases spanning the gap. Germline V lookup: CDR1 SGHRS, CDR2 YFSETQ. The CDR3 runs to 16 residues. The CDR3 sequence: CASSLWPSSTYNEQFF. The CDR3 DNA is TGCGCCAGCAGCTTGTGGCCCTCTAGCACCTACAATGAGCAGTTCTTC.

A few counts support this clone. The CDR3 is CASSPSSGANVLTF. In DNA, the CDR3 is TGTGCCAGCAGTCCTAGCTCTGGGGCCAACGTCCTGACTTTC. The genes are TRBV3-1 (or the pseudogene TRBV3-2) and TRBJ2-6; D is unresolved. The length of the CDR3 is 14 residues. Deletions cut 6 bases from V and 0 bases from J, with 6 bases between. Germline V gene sequence: CDR1 LGHDT, CDR2 YNNKEL (reference sequence).

V is TRBV30 and J is TRBJ1-5, with TRBD1 matching 9 bases. V lost 5 bases and J lost 5; bases outside the gene matches: 10. CDR3 length: 15 amino acids. Germline CDR1 and CDR2: GTSNPN and SVGIG (reference sequence). CDR3 DNA: TGTGCCTGGGCCTTCGGACAGGGGCTAGATCAGCCCCAGCATTTT. This encodes CAWAFGQGLDQPQHF.

The chain links TRBV5-6 to TRBJ1-2, with D possibly TRBD1 on 5 matching bases. From germline, CDR1 is SGHDT and CDR2 YYEEEE. There are 14 residues in the CDR3. Trimming left V 4 bases short and J 5 bases short, with 15 bases between. In DNA form, the CDR3 reads TGTGCCAGCAGCCCCGGGGTTGGGGGGTATGGCTACACCTTC. The encoded protein is CASSPGVGGYGYTF.